Presented here are 19 T cell receptor beta chains from one specimen sequenced in a study of T cells in Graves' hyperthyroidism and ophthalmopathy. The source material, RNA transcripts, was used to amplify TCR beta CDR3 regions. Initially, a first-round RT-PCR of the TCR CDR3 employed the HTBI primer set. TCRdb passed the multiplex PCR reads through MiXCR, listing each CDR3 protein once. The table has approximately 490,000 distinct CDR3 sequences, about 20% seen once; the top ten hold around 47%. Sequencing was performed on blood. Receptors were obtained from a woman aged 65 to 85 with Graves' ophthalmopathy.

This clonotype has more than one count but fewer than ten. This chain connects TRBV20-1 to TRBJ2-7; 15 bases map to TRBD2. V shed 0 bases and J 3 bases; nucleotides not matched to a gene: 6. The CDR3 contains 17 residues. CDR1 DFQATT and CDR2 SNEGSKA come from the germline V gene (reference sequence). Here the CDR3 reads CSARDPGLAGGVYEQYF. The CDR3 nucleotides are TGCAGTGCTAGAGACCCGGGACTAGCGGGAGGAGTCTACGAGCAGTACTTC.

V is TRBV7-2 and J is TRBJ2-7, with 7 bases lining up with TRBD2. Trimming took 1 base from V and 9 from J; bases not matched to a gene: 12. The germline CDR1 and CDR2 sequences are SGHTA and FQGNSA. This CDR3 spans 15 amino acids. The CDR3 DNA sequence: TGTGCCAGCAGCTTAGTTTGGGCTAGCGGTCTTGGGCAGTACTTC. Protein: CASSLVWASGLGQYF.

In this sample, this clonotype turned up many times. The rearrangement joins TRBV11-2 to TRBJ2-1; 11 positions match TRBD2. In germline, CDR1 is SGHAT, CDR2 FQNNGV. The CDR3 loop spans 16 amino acids. V dropped 4 bases and J dropped 4; count of bases not matched to a gene: 6. CDR3 protein: CASSYTSGRSYNEQFF. CDR3 nucleotides: TGTGCCAGCAGCTATACTAGCGGGAGATCATACAATGAGCAGTTCTTC.

This clonotype has more than one count but fewer than ten. This chain connects TRBV5-5 to TRBJ2-3; 11 bases are shared with TRBD1. Germline CDR1 SGHKS, CDR2 YYEKEE (reference sequence). The CDR3 is made up of 14 amino acids. V was pared by 3 bases and J by 5 bases, with 2 bases of the junction left unmatched. CDR3 loop: CASSWTGGKDTQYF. CDR3 coding DNA: TGTGCCAGCAGCTGGACAGGGGGCAAAGATACGCAGTATTTT.

In this sample, this clonotype turned up a few times. The chain uses TRBV3-1 and TRBJ2-2, with D maybe TRBD2 (5 bases). CDR1 and CDR2 from the germline V gene are LGHDT and YNNKEL (reference sequence). The CDR3 extends over 15 amino acids. V was pared by 4 bases and J by 1 base, with 10 bases between. The CDR3 here is CASSPTGRNTGELFF. The CDR3 DNA reads TGTGCCAGCAGCCCCACGGGGAGGAACACCGGGGAGCTGTTTTTT.

This clonotype was detected ten times or more. The rearrangement uses TRBV28 and TRBJ1-2, with D perhaps TRBD1 (5 bases). The length of the CDR3 is 16 residues. V dropped 6 bases and J dropped 2 bases, with 19 bases sitting between them. From germline, CDR1 is MDHEN and CDR2 SYDVKM. CDR3 residues: CASRTGTYKQNYGYTF. The CDR3 region has the DNA TGTGCCAGCAGGACTGGGACTTACAAACAGAACTATGGCTACACCTTC.

This clonotype was recorded at least ten times. The chain links TRBV7-2 to TRBJ1-2; 7 bases are a match to TRBD1. The germline V gene has CDR1 SGHTA and CDR2 FQGNSA. CDR3 length: 13 residues. V lost 5 bases, J lost 3 bases, and 3 bases stayed unmatched. The CDR3 sequence is CASSHTGDYGYTF. In nucleotides, the CDR3 is TGTGCCAGCAGCCACACAGGGGACTATGGCTACACCTTC.

Concerning this clonotype: A read error may be the cause here, since a much bigger clone is one base away. Here the CDR3 omits its conserved ending phenylalanine or tryptophan, so a read error is the likely source. The chain is built from TRBV2 and TRBJ2-2; D is unresolved. This CDR3 has 11 residues. Germline V gene lookup returns CDR1 SNHLY and CDR2 FYNNEI. Trimming removed 4 bases from V and 8 bases from J, with 5 bases in between. CDR3 coding DNA: TGTGCCAGCAGTGCGATTGGGGAGCTGTTTCTT. Its protein is CASSAIGELFL.

The rearrangement uses TRBV7-9 and TRBJ2-1; maybe TRBD1 (6 bases). The CDR3 is 17 residues long. Trimming took off 5 bases at V and 2 bases at J, with 19 bases between the two ends. Germline CDR1 is SEHNR and CDR2 is FQNEAQ (reference sequence). The CDR3 nucleotides are TGTGCCAGCAGCAACTCCAGGGGTGGGAGTCCCTACAATGAGCAGTTCTTC. Amino acids: CASSNSRGGSPYNEQFF.

For this clonotype: The junction departs from the called germline gene at one end, perhaps through a read error. The chain links TRBV5-1 to TRBJ2-7; perhaps TRBD2 as D (6 bases). CDR1 and CDR2 (germline): SGHRS, YFSETQ. This CDR3 contains 15 residues. DNA for the CDR3: TGCGCCAGCAGCCCGACTTACGGGGACTCCTATGAGCAGTACTTC. This encodes CASSPTYGDSYEQYF.

This clonotype has a count of ten or more. The V gene is TRBV28, the J gene TRBJ2-7, with 9 positions matching TRBD1. J gave up 2 bases and V 7 bases, and 6 bases lay outside the gene matches. CDR3 size: 14 residues. Germline V gives CDR1 MDHEN, CDR2 SYDVKM. As DNA, the CDR3 is TGTGCCAGCATCCACGGGGACAGGGCCTACGAGCAGTACTTC. The encoded protein is CASIHGDRAYEQYF. The full variable domain, its missing parts supplied by reference TRBV28 and TRBJ2-7, is DVKVTQSSRYLVKRTGEKVFLECVQDMDHENMFWYRQDPGLGLRLIYFSYDVKMKEKGDIPEGYSVSREKKERFSLILESASTNQTSMYLCASIHGDRAYEQYFGPGTRLTVT.

Only a few counts were recorded for this clonotype. This rearrangement joins TRBV20-1 to TRBJ2-5; D remains unclear. V gave up 7 bases and J gave up 3 bases, with 12 bases separating them. In germline, CDR1 is DFQATT, CDR2 SNEGSKA (reference sequence). This CDR3 has 12 residues. CDR3 loop: CSVIRNKETQYF. The CDR3 DNA reads TGCAGTGTGATTAGGAATAAAGAGACCCAGTACTTC.

The chain uses TRBV10-3 and TRBJ2-3; 7 bases are a match to TRBD1. The CDR3 is made up of 14 amino acids. CDR1 ENHRY and CDR2 SYGVKD come from the germline V gene. Trimming took 2 bases from V and 4 from J; bases not matched to a gene: 3. As DNA, the CDR3 is TGTGCCATCAGTGAGCTGACAGGGTCAGATACGCAGTATTTT. Residues: CAISELTGSDTQYF.

V and J are TRBV30 and TRBJ2-6; D is tentatively TRBD1 or TRBD2 (6 bases each). Per the germline V gene, CDR1 is GTSNPN and CDR2 is SVGIG (reference sequence). V lost 1 base to trimming and J lost 2 bases, with 12 bases between them. This CDR3 spans 16 amino acids. CDR3 in DNA: TGTGCCTGGAGTGGTTGGGGGGACACTGGGGCCAACGTCCTGACTTTC. Protein sequence: CAWSGWGDTGANVLTF.

V usage is TRBV11-1 and J usage is TRBJ2-3; 15 nucleotides line up with TRBD2. This CDR3 comprises 19 residues. The V gene end was trimmed by 1 base and the J gene end by 3 bases; junction bases not matched to a gene: 8. Germline V lookup: CDR1 SGHAT, CDR2 FQDESV (reference sequence). The CDR3 sequence: CASSLDYPGLAGGTDTQYF. CDR3 sequence (DNA): TGTGCCAGCAGCTTAGATTACCCGGGACTAGCGGGAGGAACAGATACGCAGTATTTT.

At least ten counts were recorded for this clonotype. J is TRBJ1-2 and V is TRBV2; TRBD1 agrees at 9 bases. The junction had 8 bases not matched to a gene; V was cut back by 5 bases and J by 4 bases. The germline V gene encodes CDR1 SNHLY and CDR2 FYNNEI. This CDR3 comprises 15 residues. DNA for the CDR3: TGTGCCAGCAGTTTTACCGGGACAGGGCCCTATGGCTACACCTTC. Translating gives CASSFTGTGPYGYTF.

This clonotype has more than one count but fewer than ten. CDR3 DNA sequence: TGTGCCAGTAGTGGCGCCGGGGGCGCGGGGCAGCCCCAGCATTTT. Its protein is CASSGAGGAGQPQHF. The rearrangement uses TRBV19 and TRBJ1-5; TRBD1 might be the D (6 bases). The germline V gene has CDR1 LNHDA and CDR2 SQIVND (reference sequence). Trimming cost V 5 bases and J 7 bases, with 18 bases left between them. The CDR3 has 15 residues.

This clonotype was seen only a few times. The chain has TRBV28 and TRBJ1-1, with 8 bases fitting TRBD1. Germline-derived CDR1 and CDR2 are MDHEN and SYDVKM. The V segment lost 1 base and the J segment 6 bases; nucleotides outside the gene matches: 10. The CDR3 is 16 residues long. Here the CDR3 DNA reads TGTGCCAGCAGTTTATACAGGGGGATTGGGTTGGCTGAAGCTTTCTTT. It encodes CASSLYRGIGLAEAFF. Variable domain in full (rest from reference TRBV28 and TRBJ1-1): DVKVTQSSRYLVKRTGEKVFLECVQDMDHENMFWYRQDPGLGLRLIYFSYDVKMKEKGDIPEGYSVSREKKERFSLILESASTNQTSMYLCASSLYRGIGLAEAFFGQGTRLTVV.

The J gene is TRBJ1-1, the V gene TRBV20-1; 8 bases are a match to TRBD1. With 0 bases clipped from V and 3 bases from J, the junction kept 12 bases outside the gene matches. The CDR3 runs 17 residues. Germline-derived CDR1 and CDR2 are DFQATT and SNEGSKA (reference sequence). CDR3 amino acids: CSARDPFTGGSYTEAFF. The CDR3 DNA sequence: TGCAGTGCTAGAGATCCGTTCACAGGGGGAAGTTACACTGAAGCTTTCTTT.